The T cell receptor (beta chain) under discussion was sequenced for a study of early T cells in non-severe SARS-CoV-2 infection. Many counts were recorded for this clonotype. MiXCR, run by TCRdb on the 5' RACE reads, gives a single entry per CDR3 protein. Of around 70,000 distinct CDR3 sequences in the sample, roughly a sixth are singletons; the top ten hold around 10%. The clonotype was recovered from an adult who was a healthcare worker with PCR-confirmed SARS-CoV-2 infection or an uninfected control (not recorded which). Source material: whole blood.

The DNA for the CDR3 is TGTGCCAGCAGCGGAATGAGCAATGAGCAGTTCTTC. Translated, it gives CASSGMSNEQFF. The gene calls are TRBV9 and TRBJ2-1, with D unresolved. Trimming took 3 bases from V and 6 from J, leaving 7 bases between them. The CDR3 is 12 residues long. In germline, CDR1 is SGDLS, CDR2 YYNGEE.